This TCR beta chain was sequenced in a study of T cell repertoires in cytomegalovirus infection. About the study: The public TCR beta signatures pointed to both CMV infection and matching HLA type.

Notes on this clonotype: Antigen unknown.

TCRdb re-analysed the reads in MiXCR, keeping a single row per CDR3 protein. The data hold about 120,000 distinct CDR3 sequences, with around 10% observed a single time. The CDR3 is 17 residues long. The germline gives CDR1 KGHDR, CDR2 SFDVKD. V was clipped by 4 bases and J by 3 bases; unmatched bases: 10. General study results and limits: CMV-specific TCR beta clonotypes restricted by HLA-C dominated the ex vivo response. Identification of carriers of CMV plus the relevant HLA was performed using cumulative public TCR beta family frequency.

The sequenced material came from PBMCs, sequenced either directly or after in vitro stimulation (not recorded which). The sequence was obtained from a human donor in good health (CMV status not recorded). Some clones in this sample may be carry-over from other donors' samples. V and J are TRBV24-1 and TRBJ2-2; the match to TRBD2 covers 7 bases. CDR3 DNA: TGTGCCACCAGTGAGGGACGGGTGGCGGGAGACACCGGGGAGCTGTTTTTT. Its translation is CATSEGRVAGDTGELFF.